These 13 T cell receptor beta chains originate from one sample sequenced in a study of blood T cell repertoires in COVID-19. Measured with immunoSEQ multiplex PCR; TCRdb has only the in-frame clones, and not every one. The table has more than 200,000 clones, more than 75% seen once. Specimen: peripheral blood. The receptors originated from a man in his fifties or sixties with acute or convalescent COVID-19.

CDR3 nucleotide sequence: TGTGCCAGCAGGGACTCGGGGGGTAAGACTGAAGCTTTCTTT. Protein sequence: CASRDSGGKTEAFF. V gene TRBV28 combines with J gene TRBJ1-1; D is perhaps TRBD1 (5 bases). Germline V gives CDR1 MDHEN, CDR2 SYDVKM. The CDR3 is 14 residues long. V lost 6 bases to trimming and J lost 5 bases, with 16 bases between them.

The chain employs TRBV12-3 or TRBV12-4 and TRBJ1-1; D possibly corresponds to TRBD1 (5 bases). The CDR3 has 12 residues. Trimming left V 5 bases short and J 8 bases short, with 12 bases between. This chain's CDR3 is CASSKTGQEAFF. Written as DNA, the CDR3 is TGTGCCAGCAGTAAAACAGGCCAAGAAGCTTTCTTT.

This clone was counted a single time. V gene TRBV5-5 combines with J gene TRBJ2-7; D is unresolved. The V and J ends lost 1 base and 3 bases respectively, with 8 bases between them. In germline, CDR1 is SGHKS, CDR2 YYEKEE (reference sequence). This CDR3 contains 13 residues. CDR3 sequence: CASSLSPGYEQYF. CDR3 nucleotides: TGTGCCAGCAGCTTGTCCCCAGGCTACGAGCAGTACTTC.

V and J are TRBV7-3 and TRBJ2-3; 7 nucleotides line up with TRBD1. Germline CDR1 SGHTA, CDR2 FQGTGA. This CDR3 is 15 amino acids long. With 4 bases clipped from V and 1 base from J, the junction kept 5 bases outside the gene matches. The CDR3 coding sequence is TGTGCCAGCAGCTGGGGAACAGGGGGCACAGATACGCAGTATTTT. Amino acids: CASSWGTGGTDTQYF.

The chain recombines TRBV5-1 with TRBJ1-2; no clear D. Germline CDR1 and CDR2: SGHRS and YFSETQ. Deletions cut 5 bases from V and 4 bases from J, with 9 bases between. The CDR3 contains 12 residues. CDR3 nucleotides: TGCGCCAGCAGTTATGACACCTATGGCTACACCTTC. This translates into CASSYDTYGYTF.

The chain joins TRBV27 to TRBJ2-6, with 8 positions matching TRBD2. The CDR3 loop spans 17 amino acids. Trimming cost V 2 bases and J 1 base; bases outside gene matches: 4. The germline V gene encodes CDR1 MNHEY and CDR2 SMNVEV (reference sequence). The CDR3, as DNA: TGTGCCAGCAGTTTACAAGCGGGGGCGTCTGGGGCCAACGTCCTGACTTTC. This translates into CASSLQAGASGANVLTF. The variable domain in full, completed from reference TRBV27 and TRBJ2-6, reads EAQVTQNPRYLITVTGKKLTVTCSQNMNHEYMSWYRQDPGLGLRQIYYSMNVEVTDKGDVPEGYKVSRKEKRNFPLILESPSPNQTSLYFCASSLQAGASGANVLTFGAGSRLTVL.

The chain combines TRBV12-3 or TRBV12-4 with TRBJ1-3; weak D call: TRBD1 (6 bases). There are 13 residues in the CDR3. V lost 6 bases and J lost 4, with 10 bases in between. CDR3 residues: CASRAGGGNTIYF. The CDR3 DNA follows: TGTGCCAGCAGGGCGGGGGGCGGAAACACCATATATTTT.

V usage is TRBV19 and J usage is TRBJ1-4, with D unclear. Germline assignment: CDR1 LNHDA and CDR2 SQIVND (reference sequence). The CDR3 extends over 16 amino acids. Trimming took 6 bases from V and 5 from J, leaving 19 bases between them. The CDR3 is CASRPGPREGNEKLFF. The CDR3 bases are TGTGCCAGTAGACCAGGACCGCGGGAAGGGAATGAAAAACTGTTTTTT. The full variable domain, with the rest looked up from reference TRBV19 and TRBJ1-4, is DGGITQSPKYLFRKEGQNVTLSCEQNLNHDAMYWYRQDPGQGLRLIYYSQIVNDFQKGDIAEGYSVSREKKESFPLTVTSAQKNPTAFYLCASRPGPREGNEKLFFGSGTQLSVL.

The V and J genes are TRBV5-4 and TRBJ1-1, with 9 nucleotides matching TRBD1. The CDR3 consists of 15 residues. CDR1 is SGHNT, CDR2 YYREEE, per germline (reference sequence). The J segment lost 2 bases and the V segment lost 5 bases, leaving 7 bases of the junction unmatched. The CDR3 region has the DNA TGTGCCAGCAGTCGACCGGGACAGGGAAACACTGAAGCTTTCTTT. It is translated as CASSRPGQGNTEAFF.

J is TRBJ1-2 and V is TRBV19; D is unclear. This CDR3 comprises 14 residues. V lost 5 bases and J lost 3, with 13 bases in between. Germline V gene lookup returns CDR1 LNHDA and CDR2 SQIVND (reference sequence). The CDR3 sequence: CASSAGMGDYGYTF. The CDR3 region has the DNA TGTGCCAGTAGTGCGGGGATGGGTGACTATGGCTACACCTTC. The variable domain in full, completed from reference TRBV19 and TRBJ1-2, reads DGGITQSPKYLFRKEGQNVTLSCEQNLNHDAMYWYRQDPGQGLRLIYYSQIVNDFQKGDIAEGYSVSREKKESFPLTVTSAQKNPTAFYLCASSAGMGDYGYTFGSGTRLTVV.

The CDR3 DNA reads TGTGCCAGCAGCCGGGACAGGGATAATTCACCCCTCCACTTT. Its translation is CASSRDRDNSPLHF. The chain employs TRBV7-9 and TRBJ1-6; 9 bases align to TRBD1. The V and J ends lost 5 bases and 5 bases, in that order; junction bases with no gene match: 1. The germline V gene encodes CDR1 SEHNR and CDR2 FQNEAQ (reference sequence). This CDR3 comprises 14 residues.

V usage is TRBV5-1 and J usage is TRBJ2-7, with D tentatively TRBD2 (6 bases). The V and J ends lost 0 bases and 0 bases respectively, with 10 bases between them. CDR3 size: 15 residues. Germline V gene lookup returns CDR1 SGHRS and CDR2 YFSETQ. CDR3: CASSLVGGSSYEQYF. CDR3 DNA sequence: TGCGCCAGCAGCTTGGTGGGGGGTAGCTCCTACGAGCAGTACTTC.

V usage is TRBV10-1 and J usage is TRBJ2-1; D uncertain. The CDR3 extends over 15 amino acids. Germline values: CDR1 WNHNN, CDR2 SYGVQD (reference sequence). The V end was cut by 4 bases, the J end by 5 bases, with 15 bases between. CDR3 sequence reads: CASSGARHPDNEQFF. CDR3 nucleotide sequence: TGCGCCAGCAGTGGGGCCAGGCACCCGGACAATGAGCAGTTCTTC.